This is a list of T cell receptor beta chains from one sample in a study of blood T cell repertoires in COVID-19. Sequenced by immunoSEQ multiplex PCR; TCRdb stores in-frame clones only, minus some. The table includes around 220,000 clones, approximately 90% detected once. The sequencing input was peripheral blood. These receptors were obtained from a man between 50 and 59 years old with acute or convalescent COVID-19. CDR3s leave out the opening cysteine and the closing phenylalanine or tryptophan.

v_call: TRBV6-2/TRBV6-3; j_call: TRBJ1-2; cdr3_aa: ASSGRGPVYGYT
v_call: TRBV7-2; j_call: TRBJ1-1; cdr3_aa: ASSPQGLNTEAF
v_call: TRBV29-1; j_call: TRBJ1-1; cdr3_aa: SSGYPGTEAF
v_call: TRBV25-1; j_call: TRBJ1-1; cdr3_aa: ASSESQGGFRTEAF
v_call: TRBV19; j_call: TRBJ2-7; cdr3_aa: ASSTRQGFVDEQY
v_call: TRBV30; j_call: TRBJ2-1; cdr3_aa: AWSTRTFYNEQF
v_call: TRBV19; j_call: TRBJ1-3; cdr3_aa: ASSNGQAAISRSGNTIY
v_call: TRBV14; j_call: TRBJ2-3; cdr3_aa: ASSQDSWAVSTDTQY
v_call: TRBV11-2; j_call: TRBJ2-6; cdr3_aa: ASNLGVGANVLT
v_call: TRBV19; j_call: TRBJ1-1; cdr3_aa: ASTTTALNTEAF
v_call: TRBV7-2; j_call: TRBJ2-3; cdr3_aa: ASSLGGGRGTDTQY
v_call: TRBV28; j_call: TRBJ1-3; cdr3_aa: ASRRDGVIGNTIY
v_call: TRBV30; j_call: TRBJ1-2; cdr3_aa: AWSVLGIGIYGYT
v_call: TRBV3-1/TRBV3-2; j_call: TRBJ2-1; cdr3_aa: ASSQGAGLAGGPYNEQF
v_call: TRBV9; j_call: TRBJ1-2; cdr3_aa: ASSVRGQANSYT
v_call: TRBV14; j_call: TRBJ1-4; cdr3_aa: ASSQDRTGNNEKLF
v_call: TRBV9; j_call: TRBJ1-3; cdr3_aa: ASSVGTGSGNTIY
v_call: TRBV19; j_call: TRBJ2-3; cdr3_aa: ASSIRDRVNTQY
v_call: TRBV6-5; j_call: TRBJ2-6; cdr3_aa: ASIGSSGANVLT
v_call: TRBV30; j_call: TRBJ2-5; cdr3_aa: AWNRPLGVGETQY
v_call: TRBV6-5; j_call: TRBJ1-5; cdr3_aa: ASQVLNQPQH
v_call: TRBV19; j_call: TRBJ1-2; cdr3_aa: ATTRDSYNYGYT
v_call: TRBV2; j_call: TRBJ1-1; cdr3_aa: ASSPRERTEAF
v_call: TRBV6-6; j_call: TRBJ1-4; cdr3_aa: ASSYSIPGPEKLF
v_call: TRBV10-2; j_call: TRBJ1-2; cdr3_aa: ASSEPGQPSINYGYT
v_call: TRBV27; j_call: TRBJ2-6; cdr3_aa: ASSWDRPETGANVLT
v_call: TRBV27; j_call: TRBJ1-1; cdr3_aa: ASSYTGTGGTEAF
v_call: TRBV19; j_call: TRBJ1-5; cdr3_aa: ASRKTGGAGQPQH
v_call: TRBV29-1; j_call: TRBJ1-6; cdr3_aa: SVEGGGRLH
v_call: TRBV28; j_call: TRBJ1-5; cdr3_aa: ASSLSVTGNQPQH
v_call: TRBV12-3/TRBV12-4; j_call: TRBJ1-2; cdr3_aa: ASSLQGDYGYT